Presented here are 5 T cell receptor beta chains from one specimen sequenced in a study of long-term antiretroviral therapy in people with HIV. immunoSEQ v3.0 was run at survey level. Generated by immunoSEQ multiplex PCR, the TCRdb table keeps only in-frame clones and is missing some. The table has around 18,000 clones, 91% seen once. The input for sequencing was unsorted PBMCs, taken 3 years after starting antiretroviral therapy. The receptors derive from a man in his forties or fifties with HIV.

The chain is built from TRBV4-3 and TRBJ1-4; 7 bases are a match to TRBD1. Germline CDR1 and CDR2: LGHNA and YSLEER. This CDR3 spans 15 amino acids. Germline trimming cut 0 bases from V and 8 bases from J; bases unmatched to any gene: 6. In DNA, the CDR3 is TGCGCCAGCAGCCAAGATGACTGGGACAGAGAAAAACTGTTTTTT. This sequence encodes CASSQDDWDREKLFF.

DNA for the CDR3: TGTGCCAGCAGCCCCCCGGGCTACGAGCAGTACTTC. Residues: CASSPPGYEQYF. The V and J genes are TRBV11-2 and TRBJ2-7; D not resolved. The CDR3 totals 12 residues. Germline CDR1 SGHAT, CDR2 FQNNGV. V was pared by 5 bases and J by 3 bases, with 8 bases between.

The chain joins TRBV23-1 to TRBJ1-2; tentatively, D is TRBD1 (5 bases). TRBV23-1 is placed among ORFs of uncertain function. This CDR3 region has 13 residues. Trimming left V 4 bases short and J 4 bases short, with 10 bases between. The CDR3 sequence is CASSPRDSYGYTF. The CDR3, as DNA: TGCGCCAGCAGTCCCCGAGACAGCTATGGCTACACCTTC.

V and J are TRBV7-2 and TRBJ1-1, with D possibly TRBD1 on 5 matching bases. Germline values: CDR1 SGHTA, CDR2 FQGNSA. The ends were cut back, 4 bases at V and 2 bases at J, with 11 bases in the middle. The CDR3 runs to 14 residues. CDR3 sequence: CASSSWGLNTEAFF. In DNA form, the CDR3 reads TGTGCCAGCAGCTCATGGGGCCTAAACACTGAAGCTTTCTTT. Full variable domain (remainder filled in from reference TRBV7-2 and TRBJ1-1): GAGVSQSPSNKVTEKGKDVELRCDPISGHTALYWYRQSLGQGLEFLIYFQGNSAPDKSGLPSDRFSAERTGGSVSTLTIQRTQQEDSAVYLCASSSWGLNTEAFFGQGTRLTVV.

The gene calls are TRBV6-5 and TRBJ1-1; tentative D call: TRBD1 (5 bases). Germline V gene lookup returns CDR1 MNHEY and CDR2 SVGAGI. This CDR3 has 13 residues. V dropped 4 bases and J dropped 1 base, with 7 bases sitting between them. The CDR3 nucleotides are TGTGCCAGCAGTTCGGGACCGAACACTGAAGCTTTCTTT. Amino acids: CASSSGPNTEAFF.